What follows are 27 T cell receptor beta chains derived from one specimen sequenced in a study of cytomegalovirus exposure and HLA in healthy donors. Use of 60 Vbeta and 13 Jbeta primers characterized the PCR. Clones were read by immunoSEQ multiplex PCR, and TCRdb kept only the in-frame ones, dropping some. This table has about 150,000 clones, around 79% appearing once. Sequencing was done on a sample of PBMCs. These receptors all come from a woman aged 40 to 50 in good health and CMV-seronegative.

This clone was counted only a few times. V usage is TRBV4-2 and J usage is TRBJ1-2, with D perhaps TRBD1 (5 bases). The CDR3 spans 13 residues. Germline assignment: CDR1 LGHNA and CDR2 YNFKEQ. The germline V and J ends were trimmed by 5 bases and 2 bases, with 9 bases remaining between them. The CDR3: CASSVDSNYGYTF. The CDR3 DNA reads TGTGCCAGCAGCGTCGACAGCAACTATGGCTACACCTTC.

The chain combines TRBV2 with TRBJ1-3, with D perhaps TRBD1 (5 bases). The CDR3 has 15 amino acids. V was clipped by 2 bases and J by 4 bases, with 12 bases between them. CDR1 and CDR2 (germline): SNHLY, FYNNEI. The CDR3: CASSEFGGVGNTIYF. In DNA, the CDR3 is TGTGCCAGCAGTGAATTTGGGGGGGTCGGAAACACCATATATTTT.

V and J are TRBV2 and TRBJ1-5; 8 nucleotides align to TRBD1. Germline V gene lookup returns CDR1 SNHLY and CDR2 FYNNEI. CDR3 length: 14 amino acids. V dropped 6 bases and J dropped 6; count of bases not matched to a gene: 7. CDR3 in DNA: TGTGCCAGCAGCAAGCAGGGGGCTGGTCAGCCCCAGCATTTT. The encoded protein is CASSKQGAGQPQHF.

In nucleotides, the CDR3 is TGCGCCAGCAGCCAAGGGTGGGACAGGCGCACCGGGGAGCTGTTTTTT. Its protein product is CASSQGWDRRTGELFF. This chain uses TRBV4-1 with TRBJ2-2; the match to TRBD1 covers 8 bases. CDR1 is MGHRA, CDR2 YSYEKL, per germline. The CDR3 sequence is 16 residues long. Trimming removed 1 base from V and 4 bases from J; junction bases left unmatched: 5.

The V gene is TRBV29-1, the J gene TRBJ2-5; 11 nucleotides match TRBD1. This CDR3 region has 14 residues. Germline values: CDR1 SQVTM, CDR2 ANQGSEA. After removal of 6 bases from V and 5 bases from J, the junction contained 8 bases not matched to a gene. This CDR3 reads CSVTGTGGKETQYF. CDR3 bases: TGCAGCGTAACTGGGACAGGGGGAAAGGAGACCCAGTACTTC.

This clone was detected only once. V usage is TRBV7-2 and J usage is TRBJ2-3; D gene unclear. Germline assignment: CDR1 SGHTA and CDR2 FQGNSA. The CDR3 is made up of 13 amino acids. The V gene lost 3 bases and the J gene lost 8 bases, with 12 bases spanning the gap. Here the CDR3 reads CASSFQMAATQYF. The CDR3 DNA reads TGTGCCAGCAGCTTCCAGATGGCGGCTACGCAGTATTTT. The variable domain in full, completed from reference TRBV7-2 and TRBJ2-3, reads GAGVSQSPSNKVTEKGKDVELRCDPISGHTALYWYRQSLGQGLEFLIYFQGNSAPDKSGLPSDRFSAERTGGSVSTLTIQRTQQEDSAVYLCASSFQMAATQYFGPGTRLTVL.

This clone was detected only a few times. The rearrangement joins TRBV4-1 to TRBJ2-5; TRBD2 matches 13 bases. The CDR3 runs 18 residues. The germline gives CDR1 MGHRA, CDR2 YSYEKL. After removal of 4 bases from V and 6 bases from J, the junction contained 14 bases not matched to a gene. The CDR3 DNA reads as TGCGCCAGCAGCCCCGGGACTAGCGGGGCGATGGGTCAAAAGACCCAGTACTTC. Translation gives CASSPGTSGAMGQKTQYF.

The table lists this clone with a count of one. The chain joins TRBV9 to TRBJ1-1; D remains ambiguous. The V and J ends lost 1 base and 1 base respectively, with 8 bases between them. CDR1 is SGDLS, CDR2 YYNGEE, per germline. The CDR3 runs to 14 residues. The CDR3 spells CASSVHKENTEAFF. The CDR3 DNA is TGTGCCAGCAGCGTACACAAAGAGAACACTGAAGCTTTCTTT.

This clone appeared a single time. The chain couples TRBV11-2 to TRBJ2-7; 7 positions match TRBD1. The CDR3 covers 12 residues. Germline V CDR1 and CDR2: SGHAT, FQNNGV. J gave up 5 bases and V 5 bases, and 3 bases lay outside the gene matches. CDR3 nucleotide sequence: TGTGCCAGCAGCCCAGACAGGGACGAGCAGTACTTC. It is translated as CASSPDRDEQYF.

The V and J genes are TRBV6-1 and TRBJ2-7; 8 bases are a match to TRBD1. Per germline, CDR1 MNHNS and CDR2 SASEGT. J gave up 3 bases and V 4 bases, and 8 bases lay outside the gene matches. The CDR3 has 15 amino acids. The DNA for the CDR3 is TGTGCCAGCAGTGCACCGGGGACAGGCGACTACGAGCAGTACTTC. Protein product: CASSAPGTGDYEQYF.

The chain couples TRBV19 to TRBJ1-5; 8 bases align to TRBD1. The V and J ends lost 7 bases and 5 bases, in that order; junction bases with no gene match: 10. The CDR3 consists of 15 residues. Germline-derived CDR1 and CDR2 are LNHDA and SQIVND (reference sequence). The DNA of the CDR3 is TGTGCCAGTACCGAGACAGGGGCAGGTGATCAGCCCCAGCATTTT. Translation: CASTETGAGDQPQHF.

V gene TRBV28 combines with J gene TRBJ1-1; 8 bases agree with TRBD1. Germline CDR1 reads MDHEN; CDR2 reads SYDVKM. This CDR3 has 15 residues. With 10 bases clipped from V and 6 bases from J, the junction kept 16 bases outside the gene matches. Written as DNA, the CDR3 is TGTGCCACCACTTGGACAGGGCGGGTCCAGGCTGAAGCTTTCTTT. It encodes CATTWTGRVQAEAFF. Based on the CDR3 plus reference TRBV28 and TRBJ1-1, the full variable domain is DVKVTQSSRYLVKRTGEKVFLECVQDMDHENMFWYRQDPGLGLRLIYFSYDVKMKEKGDIPEGYSVSREKKERFSLILESASTNQTSMYLCATTWTGRVQAEAFFGQGTRLTVV.

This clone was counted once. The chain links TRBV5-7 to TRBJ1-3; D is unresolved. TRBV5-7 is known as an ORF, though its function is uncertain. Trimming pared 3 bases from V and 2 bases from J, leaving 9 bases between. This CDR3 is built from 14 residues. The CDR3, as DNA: TGTGCCAGCAGCTGTAGCGAACCTGGAAACACCATATATTTT. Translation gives CASSCSEPGNTIYF.

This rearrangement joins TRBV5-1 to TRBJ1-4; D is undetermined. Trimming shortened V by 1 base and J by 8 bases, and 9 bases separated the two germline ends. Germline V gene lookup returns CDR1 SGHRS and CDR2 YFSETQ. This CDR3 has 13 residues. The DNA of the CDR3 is TGCGCCAGCAGCTTGTCAGGCAGCGAAAAACTGTTTTTT. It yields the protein CASSLSGSEKLFF.

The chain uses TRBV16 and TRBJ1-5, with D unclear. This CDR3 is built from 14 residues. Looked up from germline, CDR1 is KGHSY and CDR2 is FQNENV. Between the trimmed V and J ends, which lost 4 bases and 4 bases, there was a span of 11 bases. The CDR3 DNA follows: TGTGCCAGCAGCCCTCTCCCGTTTAATCAGCCCCAGCATTTT. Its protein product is CASSPLPFNQPQHF.

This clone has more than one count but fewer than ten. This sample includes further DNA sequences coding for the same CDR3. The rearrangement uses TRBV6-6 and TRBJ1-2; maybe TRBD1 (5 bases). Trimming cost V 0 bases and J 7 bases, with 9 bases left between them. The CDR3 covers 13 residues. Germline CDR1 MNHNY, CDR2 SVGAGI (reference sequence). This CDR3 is CASSYSGTSGYTF. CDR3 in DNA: TGTGCCAGCAGTTACTCCGGGACTTCTGGCTACACCTTC.

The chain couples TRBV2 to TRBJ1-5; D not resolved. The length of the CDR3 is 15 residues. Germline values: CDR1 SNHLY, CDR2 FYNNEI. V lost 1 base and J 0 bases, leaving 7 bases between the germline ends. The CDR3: CASSEDTHSNQPQHF. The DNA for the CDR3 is TGTGCCAGCAGTGAAGACACCCATAGCAATCAGCCCCAGCATTTT.

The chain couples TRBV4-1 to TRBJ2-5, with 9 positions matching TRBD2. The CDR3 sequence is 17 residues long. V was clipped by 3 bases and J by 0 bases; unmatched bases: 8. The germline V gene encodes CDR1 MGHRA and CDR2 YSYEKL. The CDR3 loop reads CASSQRGLAGNQETQYF. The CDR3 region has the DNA TGCGCCAGCAGCCAGAGGGGCCTAGCGGGGAACCAAGAGACCCAGTACTTC.

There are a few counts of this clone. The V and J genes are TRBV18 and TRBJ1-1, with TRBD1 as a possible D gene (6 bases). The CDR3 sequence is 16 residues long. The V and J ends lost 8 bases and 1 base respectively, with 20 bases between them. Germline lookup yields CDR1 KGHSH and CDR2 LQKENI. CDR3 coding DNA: TGTGCCAGCACCCGCAGCAGGGGTGAACCGAACACTGAAGCTTTCTTT. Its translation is CASTRSRGEPNTEAFF.

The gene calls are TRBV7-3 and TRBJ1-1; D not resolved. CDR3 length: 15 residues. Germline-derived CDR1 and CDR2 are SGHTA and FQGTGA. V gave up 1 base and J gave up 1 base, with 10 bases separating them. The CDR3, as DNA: TGTGCCAGCAGCTTAAAGACAATAGAGAACACTGAAGCTTTCTTT. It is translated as CASSLKTIENTEAFF.

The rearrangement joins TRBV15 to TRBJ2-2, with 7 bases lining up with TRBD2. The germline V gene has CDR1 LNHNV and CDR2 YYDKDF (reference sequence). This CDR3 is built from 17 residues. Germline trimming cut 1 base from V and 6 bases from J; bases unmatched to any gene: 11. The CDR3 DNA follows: TGTGCCACCAGCAGAGTAGGGACTATTCTCTGGCCCGGGGAGCTGTTTTTT. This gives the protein CATSRVGTILWPGELFF.

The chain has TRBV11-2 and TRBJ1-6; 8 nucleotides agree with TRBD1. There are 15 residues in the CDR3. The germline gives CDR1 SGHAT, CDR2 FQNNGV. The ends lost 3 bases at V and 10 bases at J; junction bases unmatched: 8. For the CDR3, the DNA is TGTGCCAGCAGCTTCGGTGGACAGGGAGTCTCACCCCTCCACTTT. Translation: CASSFGGQGVSPLHF.

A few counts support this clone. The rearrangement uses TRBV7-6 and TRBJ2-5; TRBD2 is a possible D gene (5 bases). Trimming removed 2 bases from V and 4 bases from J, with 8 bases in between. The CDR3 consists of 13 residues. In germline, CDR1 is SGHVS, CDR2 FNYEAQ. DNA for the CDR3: TGTGCCAGCAGCTTAATAGGAGGAGAGACCCAGTACTTC. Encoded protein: CASSLIGGETQYF.

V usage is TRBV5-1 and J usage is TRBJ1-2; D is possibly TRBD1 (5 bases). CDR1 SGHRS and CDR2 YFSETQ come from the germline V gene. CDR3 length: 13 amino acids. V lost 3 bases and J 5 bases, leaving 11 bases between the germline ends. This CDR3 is CASSSTVQYGYTF. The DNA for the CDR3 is TGCGCCAGCAGCTCGACAGTACAGTATGGCTACACCTTC.

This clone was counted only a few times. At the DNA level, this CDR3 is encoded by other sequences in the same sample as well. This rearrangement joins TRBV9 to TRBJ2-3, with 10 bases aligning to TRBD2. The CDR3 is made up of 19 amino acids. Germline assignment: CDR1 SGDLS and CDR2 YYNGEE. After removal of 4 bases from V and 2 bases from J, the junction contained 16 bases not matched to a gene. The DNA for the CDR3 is TGTGCCAGCAGCCTTCGAGCGGGGGGGTACGGTCTGTCCACAGATACGCAGTATTTT. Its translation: CASSLRAGGYGLSTDTQYF.

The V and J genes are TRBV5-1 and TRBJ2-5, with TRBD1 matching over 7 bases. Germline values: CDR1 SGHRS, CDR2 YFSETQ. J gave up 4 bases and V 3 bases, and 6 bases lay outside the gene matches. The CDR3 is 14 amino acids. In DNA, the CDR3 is TGCGCCAGCAGCTCATCGACAGGGACAGAGACCCAGTACTTC. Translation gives CASSSSTGTETQYF.

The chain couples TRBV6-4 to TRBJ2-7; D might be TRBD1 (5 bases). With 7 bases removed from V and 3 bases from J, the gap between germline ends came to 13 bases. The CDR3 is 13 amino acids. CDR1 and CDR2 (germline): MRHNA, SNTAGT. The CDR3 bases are TGTGCCAGCACCAGAAGGGGATGCTACGAGCAGTACTTC. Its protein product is CASTRRGCYEQYF.